Each of the 21 T cell receptor beta chains below was sequenced from the same sample in a study of Ad26.COV2.S vaccination and SARS-CoV-2 variants. The repertoire was sequenced with immunoSEQ multiplex PCR; TCRdb's copy has only in-frame clones and lacks some. The sample consists of 300,000 to 450,000 clones, 80% to 90% of them appearing once. Treatment indicated: roughly 19 received Ad26.COV2.S at low or high dose, single or two shots; a few received placebo; per-sample allocation not given. It was on day 63 after the first vaccine or placebo injection that samples were taken. The sequences come from peripheral blood, collected in a trial of Ad26.COV2.S vaccine versus placebo. These receptors came from a person between 18 and 65 years old who received the Ad26.COV2.S COVID-19 vaccine or a placebo.

The table lists this clone with a few counts. The genes are TRBV9 and TRBJ1-4, with a possible D match to TRBD1 (6 bases). This CDR3 spans 14 amino acids. V lost 6 bases and J lost 6, with 15 bases in between. The V gene's germline CDR1 is SGDLS and CDR2 YYNGEE. CDR3 amino acids: CASNERGADEKLFF. CDR3 DNA sequence: TGTGCCAGCAATGAAAGGGGGGCCGATGAAAAACTGTTTTTT. Drawing the rest from reference TRBV9 and TRBJ1-4, the complete variable domain is DSGVTQTPKHLITATGQRVTLRCSPRSGDLSVYWYQQSLDQGLQFLIQYYNGEERAKGNILERFSAQQFPDLHSELNLSSLELGDSALYFCASNERGADEKLFFGSGTQLSVL.

This chain joins TRBV4-3 and TRBJ1-2; TRBD1 matches 7 bases. V was clipped by 2 bases and J by 4 bases; unmatched bases: 7. Looked up from germline, CDR1 is LGHNA and CDR2 is YSLEER. The CDR3 totals 15 residues. The CDR3 loop is CASSQQNRGGYGYTF. The CDR3 DNA reads TGCGCCAGCAGCCAACAAAACAGGGGTGGCTATGGCTACACCTTC.

This clone has just one count. CDR3 bases: TGTGCCAGCTCCGGGGGAGGGGGCTACGAGCAGTACTTC. Protein sequence: CASSGGGGYEQYF. This rearrangement joins TRBV12-3 or TRBV12-4 to TRBJ2-7, with D tentatively TRBD2 (7 bases). This CDR3 has 13 amino acids. Trimming removed 8 bases from V and 3 bases from J, with 14 bases in between.

The V call is TRBV19, the J call TRBJ2-2; TRBD1 matches at 7 bases. The ends lost 6 bases at V and 4 bases at J; junction bases unmatched: 5. Germline CDR1 LNHDA, CDR2 SQIVND (reference sequence). This CDR3 is 14 amino acids long. CDR3 sequence (DNA): TGTGCCAGTAGACCTACAGGGGCCACCGGGGAGCTGTTTTTT. It specifies CASRPTGATGELFF.

This chain connects TRBV5-4 to TRBJ2-3; 7 bases map to TRBD2. The germline V gene has CDR1 SGHNT and CDR2 YYREEE (reference sequence). This CDR3 is built from 15 residues. The V gene end was trimmed by 0 bases and the J gene end by 3 bases; junction bases not matched to a gene: 4. The CDR3 region has the DNA TGTGCCAGCAGCTTGGGGCCTAGCGGAACAGATACGCAGTATTTT. Translation gives CASSLGPSGTDTQYF.

The chain links TRBV11-3 to TRBJ2-2; weak D call: TRBD2 (5 bases). Looked up from germline, CDR1 is SGHNT and CDR2 is YENEEA. Trimming removed 5 bases at V and 4 bases at J, with 8 bases between. This CDR3 comprises 13 residues. Here the CDR3 reads CASSPGITGELFF. In nucleotides, the CDR3 is TGTGCCAGCAGCCCCGGGATCACCGGGGAGCTGTTTTTT.

V usage is TRBV9 and J usage is TRBJ1-2; TRBD1 agrees at 9 bases. This CDR3 region has 14 residues. V shed 3 bases, J shed 3 bases, and the junction held 3 bases outside the gene matches. Germline V gives CDR1 SGDLS, CDR2 YYNGEE. The CDR3 loop is CASSGGTGYYGYTF. CDR3 bases: TGTGCCAGCAGCGGGGGGACAGGGTACTATGGCTACACCTTC.

This clone was observed a few times. This chain links TRBV27 with TRBJ2-7; perhaps D is TRBD1 or TRBD2 (6 bases each). The CDR3 has 13 amino acids. Trimming left V 3 bases short and J 4 bases short, with 10 bases between. CDR1 is MNHEY, CDR2 SMNVEV, per germline (reference sequence). The CDR3 coding sequence is TGTGCCAGCAGTTTCGGGGGCCAGTACGAGCAGTACTTC. This codes for CASSFGGQYEQYF.

V and J are TRBV7-2 and TRBJ2-1, with 10 bases lining up with TRBD2. J gave up 4 bases and V 6 bases, and 6 bases lay outside the gene matches. Germline values: CDR1 SGHTA, CDR2 FQGNSA. The CDR3 has 15 residues. CDR3 region: CASRRSSGGYNEQFF. CDR3 bases: TGTGCCAGCAGGCGATCTAGCGGGGGATACAATGAGCAGTTCTTC.

This clone was detected a few times. The chain employs TRBV6-5 and TRBJ1-2, with D possibly being TRBD1 (6 bases). The CDR3 is 13 residues long. Trimming removed 6 bases from V and 4 bases from J, with 12 bases in between. Germline CDR1 is MNHEY and CDR2 is SVGAGI. The CDR3 DNA sequence: TGTGCCAGCAGGGACTTCAGGGGCTATGGCTACACCTTC. This gives the protein CASRDFRGYGYTF.

In its sample, this clone was seen once. The V and J genes are TRBV19 and TRBJ1-5, with TRBD1 matching 10 bases. Germline assignment: CDR1 LNHDA and CDR2 SQIVND (reference sequence). This CDR3 has 16 residues. Trimming took 7 bases from V and 3 from J; bases not matched to a gene: 9. CDR3: CASTIGDRGSNQPQHF. In nucleotides, the CDR3 is TGTGCCAGTACCATAGGGGACAGGGGCTCCAATCAGCCCCAGCATTTT.

The chain links TRBV3-1 (or the pseudogene TRBV3-2) to TRBJ2-5, with D perhaps TRBD1 or TRBD2 (6 bases each). The CDR3 consists of 16 residues. CDR1 and CDR2 from the germline V gene are LGHDT and YNNKEL (reference sequence). Trimming pared 4 bases from V and 5 bases from J, leaving 20 bases between. The CDR3 region is CASSRRTDIGGETQYF. The DNA for the CDR3 is TGTGCCAGCAGCCGACGCACAGACATCGGGGGCGAGACCCAGTACTTC.

V gene TRBV10-1 combines with J gene TRBJ2-2; the D gene is possibly TRBD1 (6 bases). V shed 3 bases and J shed 5 bases, with 16 bases lying between them. This CDR3 has 16 residues. Germline CDR1 reads WNHNN; CDR2 reads SYGVQD (reference sequence). The CDR3 is CASSELPGHLTGELFF. DNA of the CDR3: TGCGCCAGCAGTGAACTCCCGGGACACCTAACCGGGGAGCTGTTTTTT.

The V gene is TRBV7-8, the J gene TRBJ2-7; 11 bases fit TRBD1. Trimming took 2 bases from V and 4 from J; bases not matched to a gene: 4. This CDR3 has 15 residues. The germline gives CDR1 SGHVS, CDR2 FQNEAQ. The CDR3 DNA follows: TGTGCCAGCAGCTTACCGGGACAGGGGGGGTACGAGCAGTACTTC. Its translation: CASSLPGQGGYEQYF.

The chain couples TRBV7-9 to TRBJ2-7; no reliable D call. CDR1 is SEHNR and CDR2 is FQNEAQ in the germline V gene (reference sequence). The CDR3 covers 17 residues. V gave up 6 bases and J gave up 7 bases, with 28 bases separating them. CDR3 protein: CASRPRVRTPNMGEQYF. CDR3 DNA sequence: TGTGCCAGCAGGCCTCGGGTAAGGACCCCGAATATGGGTGAGCAGTACTTC.

This clone has more than one count but fewer than ten. CDR3 in amino acids: CASSILQEGTEAFF. In nucleotides, the CDR3 is TGTGCCAGCAGTATACTACAGGAGGGGACTGAAGCTTTCTTT. The chain links TRBV28 to TRBJ1-1; tentatively, D is TRBD1 (5 bases). This CDR3 comprises 14 residues. CDR1 and CDR2 from the germline V gene are MDHEN and SYDVKM. Trimming took 5 bases from V and 5 from J, leaving 15 bases between them.

This sequence joins TRBV27 and TRBJ2-7; no definite D call. CDR1 is MNHEY, CDR2 SMNVEV, per germline (reference sequence). There are 13 residues in the CDR3. Trimming cost V 0 bases and J 2 bases, with 5 bases left between them. In DNA form, the CDR3 reads TGTGCCAGCAGTTTATCCCTAGCCTACGAGCAGTACTTC. Translated: CASSLSLAYEQYF.

Points on this clone: The junction departs from germline at one end; a sequencing error may be responsible. This chain links TRBV6-2 or TRBV6-3 with TRBJ2-7; 7 positions agree with TRBD2. CDR3 length: 16 residues. From germline, CDR1 is MNHEY and CDR2 SVGEGT. The CDR3 sequence is CASSFEASGPSSEQYF. CDR3 nucleotide sequence: TGTGCCAGCAGTTTCGAGGCTAGCGGCCCCTCCTCCGAGCAGTACTTC.

The genes are TRBV4-3 and TRBJ2-6, with D perhaps matching TRBD1 or TRBD2 (5 bases each). Germline assignment: CDR1 LGHNA and CDR2 YSLEER. V lost 0 bases to trimming and J lost 1 base, with 10 bases between them. The CDR3 contains 17 residues. CDR3 bases: TGCGCCAGCAGCCAAGATCGGGGCAGTTCTGGGGCCAACGTCCTGACTTTC. This gives the protein CASSQDRGSSGANVLTF.

This chain connects TRBV29-1 to TRBJ1-2; 10 bases are shared with TRBD1. Germline CDR1 and CDR2: SQVTM and ANQGSEA. V shed 6 bases and J 7 bases; nucleotides not matched to a gene: 2. The CDR3 is 11 amino acids. CDR3 residues: CSVGTGVGYTF. The CDR3 DNA sequence: TGCAGCGTGGGGACAGGGGTTGGCTACACCTTC.

The V call is TRBV30, the J call TRBJ2-7; a possible D gene is TRBD1 (5 bases). The germline V gene encodes CDR1 GTSNPN and CDR2 SVGIG (reference sequence). The V end lost 2 bases, the J end lost 3 bases, and 11 bases lay between the germline ends. The CDR3 consists of 13 residues. CDR3 loop: CAWSRQPLYEQYF. CDR3 sequence (DNA): TGTGCCTGGAGTCGACAGCCACTCTACGAGCAGTACTTC.